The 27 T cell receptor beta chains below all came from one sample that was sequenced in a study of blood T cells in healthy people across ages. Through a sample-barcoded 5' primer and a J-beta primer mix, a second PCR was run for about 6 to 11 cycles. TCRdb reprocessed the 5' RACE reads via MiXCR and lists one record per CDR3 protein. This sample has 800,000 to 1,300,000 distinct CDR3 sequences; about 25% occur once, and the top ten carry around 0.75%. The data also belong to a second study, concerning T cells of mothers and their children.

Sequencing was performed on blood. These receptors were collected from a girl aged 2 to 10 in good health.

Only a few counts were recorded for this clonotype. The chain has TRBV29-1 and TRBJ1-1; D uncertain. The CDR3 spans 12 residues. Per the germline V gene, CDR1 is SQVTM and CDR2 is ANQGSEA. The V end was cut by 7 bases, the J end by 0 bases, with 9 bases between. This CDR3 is CSGSEVNTEAFF. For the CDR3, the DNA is TGCAGCGGCTCAGAGGTGAACACTGAAGCTTTCTTT. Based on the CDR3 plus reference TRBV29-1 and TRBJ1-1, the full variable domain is SAVISQKPSRDICQRGTSLTIQCQVDSQVTMMFWYRQQPGQSLTLIATANQGSEATYESGFVIDKFPISRPNLTFSTLTVSNMSPEDSSIYLCSGSEVNTEAFFGQGTRLTVV.

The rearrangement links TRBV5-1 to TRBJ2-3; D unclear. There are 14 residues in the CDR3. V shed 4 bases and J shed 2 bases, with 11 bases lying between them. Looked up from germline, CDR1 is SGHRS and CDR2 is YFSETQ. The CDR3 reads CASSVGQNTDTQYF. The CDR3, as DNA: TGCGCCAGCAGCGTGGGCCAGAACACAGATACGCAGTATTTT.

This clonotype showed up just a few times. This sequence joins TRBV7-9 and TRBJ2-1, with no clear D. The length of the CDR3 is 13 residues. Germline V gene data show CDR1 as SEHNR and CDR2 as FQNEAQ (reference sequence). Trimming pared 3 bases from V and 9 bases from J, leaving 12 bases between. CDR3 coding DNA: TGTGCCAGCAGCTTGTCTTCCGGTATTGAGCAGTTCTTC. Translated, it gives CASSLSSGIEQFF.

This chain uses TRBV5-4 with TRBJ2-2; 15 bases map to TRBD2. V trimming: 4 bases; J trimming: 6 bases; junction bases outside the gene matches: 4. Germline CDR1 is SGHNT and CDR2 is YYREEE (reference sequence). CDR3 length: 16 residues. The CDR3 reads CASSTGLAGGPGELFF. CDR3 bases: TGTGCCAGCAGCACCGGACTAGCGGGAGGGCCCGGGGAGCTGTTTTTT.

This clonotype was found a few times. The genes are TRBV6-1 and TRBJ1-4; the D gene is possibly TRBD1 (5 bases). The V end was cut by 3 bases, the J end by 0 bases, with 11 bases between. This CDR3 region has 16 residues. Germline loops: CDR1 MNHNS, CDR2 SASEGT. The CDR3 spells CASSDYRRSTNEKLFF. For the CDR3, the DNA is TGTGCCAGCAGTGACTACAGGAGGTCAACTAATGAAAAACTGTTTTTT.

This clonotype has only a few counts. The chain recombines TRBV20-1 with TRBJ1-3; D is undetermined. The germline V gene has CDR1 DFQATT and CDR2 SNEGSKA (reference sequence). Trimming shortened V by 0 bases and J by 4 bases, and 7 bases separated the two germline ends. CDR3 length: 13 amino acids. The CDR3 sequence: CSARDLGGNTIYF. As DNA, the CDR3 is TGCAGTGCTAGAGATTTGGGGGGAAACACCATATATTTT.

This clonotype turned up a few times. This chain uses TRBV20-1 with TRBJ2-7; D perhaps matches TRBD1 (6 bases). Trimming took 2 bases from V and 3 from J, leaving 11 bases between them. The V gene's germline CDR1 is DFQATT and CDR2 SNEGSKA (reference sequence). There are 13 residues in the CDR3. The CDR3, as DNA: TGCAGTGCTAGAAGGACAGACCTCTACGAGCAGTACTTC. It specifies CSARRTDLYEQYF.

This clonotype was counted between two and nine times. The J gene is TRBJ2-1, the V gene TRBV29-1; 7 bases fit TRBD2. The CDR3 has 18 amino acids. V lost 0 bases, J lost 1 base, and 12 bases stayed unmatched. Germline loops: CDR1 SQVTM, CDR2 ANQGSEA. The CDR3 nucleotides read TGCAGCGTTGAAGATGAGGTGGGAGGGCCGACGTCCTACAATGAGCAGTTCTTC. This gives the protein CSVEDEVGGPTSYNEQFF.

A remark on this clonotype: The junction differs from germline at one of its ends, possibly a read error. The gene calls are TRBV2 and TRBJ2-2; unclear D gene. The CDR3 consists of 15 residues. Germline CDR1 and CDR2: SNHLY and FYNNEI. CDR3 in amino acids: CASSEGRLNTGELFF. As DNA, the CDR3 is TGTGCCAGCAGCGAAGGCAGACTGAACACCGGGGAGCTGTTTTTT.

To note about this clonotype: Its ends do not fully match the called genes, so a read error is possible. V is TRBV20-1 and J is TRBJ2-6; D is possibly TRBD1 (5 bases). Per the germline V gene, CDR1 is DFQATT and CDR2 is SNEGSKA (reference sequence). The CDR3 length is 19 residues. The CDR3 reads CSARKLSSQSLSGANALTF. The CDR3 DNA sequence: TGCAGTGCTAGAAAATTGTCAAGCCAGAGTCTCTCTGGGGCCAACGCCCTGACTTTC.

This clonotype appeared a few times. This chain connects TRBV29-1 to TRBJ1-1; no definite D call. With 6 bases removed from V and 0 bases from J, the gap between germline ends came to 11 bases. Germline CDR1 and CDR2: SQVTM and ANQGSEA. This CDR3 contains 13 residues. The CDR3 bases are TGCAGCGTGCGGGCGATCATGAACACTGAAGCTTTCTTT. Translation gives CSVRAIMNTEAFF.

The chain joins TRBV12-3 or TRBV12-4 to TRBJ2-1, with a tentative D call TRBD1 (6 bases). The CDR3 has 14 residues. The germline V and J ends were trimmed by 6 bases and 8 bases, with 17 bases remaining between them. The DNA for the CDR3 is TGTGCCAGCAGAGGGACACAGGGATGGGATGAGCAGTTCTTC. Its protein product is CASRGTQGWDEQFF.

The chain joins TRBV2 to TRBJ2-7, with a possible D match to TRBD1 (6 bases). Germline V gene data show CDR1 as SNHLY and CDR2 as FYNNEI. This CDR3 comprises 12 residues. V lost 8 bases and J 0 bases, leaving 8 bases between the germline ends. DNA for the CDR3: TGTGCCAGCCGGGACAACTCCTACGAGCAGTACTTC. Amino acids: CASRDNSYEQYF. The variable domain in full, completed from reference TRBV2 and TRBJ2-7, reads EPEVTQTPSHQVTQMGQEVILRCVPISNHLYFYWYRQILGQKVEFLVSFYNNEISEKSEIFDDQFSVERPDGSNFTLKIRSTKLEDSAMYFCASRDNSYEQYFGPGTRLTVT.

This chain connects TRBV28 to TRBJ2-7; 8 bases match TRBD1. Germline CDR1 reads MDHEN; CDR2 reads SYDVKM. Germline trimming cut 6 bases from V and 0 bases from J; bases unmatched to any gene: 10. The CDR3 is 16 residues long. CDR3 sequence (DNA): TGTGCCAGCAGAACCCCCCGGGACAGGTCCTCCTACGAGCAGTACTTC. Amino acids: CASRTPRDRSSYEQYF.

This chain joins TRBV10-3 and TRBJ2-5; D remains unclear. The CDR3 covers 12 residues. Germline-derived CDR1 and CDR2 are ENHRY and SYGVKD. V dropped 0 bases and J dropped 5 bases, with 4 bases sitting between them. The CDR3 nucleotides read TGTGCCATCAGTGAGTCAGCGGAGACCCAGTACTTC. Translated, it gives CAISESAETQYF.

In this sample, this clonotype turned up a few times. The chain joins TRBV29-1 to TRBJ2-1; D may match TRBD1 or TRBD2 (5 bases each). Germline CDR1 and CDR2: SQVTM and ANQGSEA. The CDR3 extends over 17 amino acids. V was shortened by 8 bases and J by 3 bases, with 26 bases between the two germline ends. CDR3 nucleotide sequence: TGCAGCCCCGGTCTTATGTCGGACACTAGAAACTACAATGAGCAGTTCTTC. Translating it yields CSPGLMSDTRNYNEQFF.

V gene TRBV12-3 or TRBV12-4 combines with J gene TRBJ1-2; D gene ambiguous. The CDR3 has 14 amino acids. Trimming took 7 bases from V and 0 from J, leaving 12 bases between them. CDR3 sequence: CASTTDPANYGYTF. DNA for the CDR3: TGTGCCAGCACCACGGACCCAGCTAACTATGGCTACACCTTC.

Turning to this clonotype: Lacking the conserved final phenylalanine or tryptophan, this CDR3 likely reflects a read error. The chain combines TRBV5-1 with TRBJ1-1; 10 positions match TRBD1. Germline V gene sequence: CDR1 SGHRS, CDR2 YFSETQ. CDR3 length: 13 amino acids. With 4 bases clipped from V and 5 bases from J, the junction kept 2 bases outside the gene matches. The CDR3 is CASSTDRGTEAFL. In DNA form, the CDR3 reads TGCGCCAGCAGCACGGACAGGGGGACTGAAGCTTTCTTA.

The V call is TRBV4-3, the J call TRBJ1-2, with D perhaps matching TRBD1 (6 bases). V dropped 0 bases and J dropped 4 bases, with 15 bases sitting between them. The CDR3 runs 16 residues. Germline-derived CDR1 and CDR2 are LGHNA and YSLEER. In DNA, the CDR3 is TGCGCCAGCAGCCAAGATTTAGACAGGATAAGCTATGGCTACACCTTC. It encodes CASSQDLDRISYGYTF.

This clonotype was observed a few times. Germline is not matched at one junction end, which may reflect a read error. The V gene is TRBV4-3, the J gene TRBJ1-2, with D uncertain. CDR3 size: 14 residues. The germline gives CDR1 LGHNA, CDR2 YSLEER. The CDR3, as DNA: TGCGCCAGCAGTCAAGATATCGGTACTTATGGCTACACCTTC. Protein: CASSQDIGTYGYTF.

CDR3 in DNA: TGTGCCAGCAGCCCCACGTGGGGAGGCCAAGAGACCCAGTACTTC. This gives the protein CASSPTWGGQETQYF. This rearrangement joins TRBV4-2 to TRBJ2-5, with a possible D match to TRBD2 (6 bases). Germline CDR1 is LGHNA and CDR2 is YNFKEQ. Trimming cost V 4 bases and J 1 base, with 13 bases left between them. The CDR3 runs 15 residues.

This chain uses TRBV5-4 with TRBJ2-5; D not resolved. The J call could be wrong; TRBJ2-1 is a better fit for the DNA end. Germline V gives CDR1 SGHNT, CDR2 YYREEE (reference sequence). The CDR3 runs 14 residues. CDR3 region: CASSLGDSSIGQFF. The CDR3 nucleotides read TGTGCCAGCAGCTTGGGAGACTCCTCCATCGGGCAGTTCTTC.

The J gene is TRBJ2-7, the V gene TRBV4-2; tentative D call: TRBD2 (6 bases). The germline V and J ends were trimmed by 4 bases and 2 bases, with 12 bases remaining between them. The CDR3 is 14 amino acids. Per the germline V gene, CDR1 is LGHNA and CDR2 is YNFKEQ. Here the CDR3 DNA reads TGTGCCAGCAGCCCCTCGGGACTGACCTACGAGCAGTACTTC. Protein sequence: CASSPSGLTYEQYF.

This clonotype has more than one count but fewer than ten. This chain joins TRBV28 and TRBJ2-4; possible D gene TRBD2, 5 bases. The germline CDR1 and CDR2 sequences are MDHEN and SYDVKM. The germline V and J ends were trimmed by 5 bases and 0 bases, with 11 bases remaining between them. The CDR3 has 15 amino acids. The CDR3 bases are TGTGCCAGCAGTCCTACTAGATTAGCCAAAAACATTCAGTACTTC. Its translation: CASSPTRLAKNIQYF.

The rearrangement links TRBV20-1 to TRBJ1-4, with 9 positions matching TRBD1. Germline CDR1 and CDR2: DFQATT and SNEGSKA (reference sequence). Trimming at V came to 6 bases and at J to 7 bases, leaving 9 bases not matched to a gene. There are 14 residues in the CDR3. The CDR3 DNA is TGCAGTGCCTTGGCGGGGACAGGGAGTGAAAAACTGTTTTTT. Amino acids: CSALAGTGSEKLFF.

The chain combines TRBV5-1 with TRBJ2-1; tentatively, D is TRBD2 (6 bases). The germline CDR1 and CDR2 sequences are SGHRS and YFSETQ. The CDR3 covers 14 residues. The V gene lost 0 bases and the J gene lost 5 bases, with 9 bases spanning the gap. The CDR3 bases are TGCGCCAGCAGCTTGGAGCGGGCGCACAATGAGCAGTTCTTC. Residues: CASSLERAHNEQFF. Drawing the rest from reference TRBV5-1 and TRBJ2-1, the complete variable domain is KAGVTQTPRYLIKTRGQQVTLSCSPISGHRSVSWYQQTPGQGLQFLFEYFSETQRNKGNFPGRFSGRQFSNSRSEMNVSTLELGDSALYLCASSLERAHNEQFFGPGTRLTVL.

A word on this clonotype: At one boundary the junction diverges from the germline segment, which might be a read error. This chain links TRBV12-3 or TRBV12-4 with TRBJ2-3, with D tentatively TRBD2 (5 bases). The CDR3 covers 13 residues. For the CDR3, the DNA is TGTGCCGGCAGTTTCGGAGCGGCAGATACGCAGTATTTT. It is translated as CAGSFGAADTQYF.